The 9 T cell receptor beta chains below all came from one sample that was sequenced in a study of blood T cells in healthy people across ages. Next came a second PCR, run for about 7 to 12 cycles, which used a sample-barcoded 5' primer along with a J-beta primer mix. TCRdb fed the 5' RACE reads into MiXCR, producing one record per CDR3 protein. The sample shows under 1,000,000 distinct CDR3 sequences, 35% to 50% of them seen only once. The sequenced sample consisted of blood. The receptors derive from a man older than 75 in good health.

The CDR3 bases are TGTGCCAGCACTTATGGAGGCAGAAGGAACACTGAAGCTTTCTTT. Translation gives CASTYGGRRNTEAFF. The V and J genes are TRBV5-8 and TRBJ1-1; no definite D call. The CDR3 runs to 15 residues. The germline CDR1 and CDR2 sequences are SGHTS and YDEGEE. Trimming stripped 6 bases from V and 1 base from J, with 16 bases between.

This chain connects TRBV6-2 or TRBV6-3 to TRBJ2-2, with 7 positions matching TRBD2. This CDR3 has 16 residues. Trimming at V came to 6 bases and at J to 4 bases, leaving 11 bases not matched to a gene. The germline CDR1 and CDR2 sequences are MNHEY and SVGEGT. The CDR3 region has the DNA TGTGCCAGCAGCCCCTCTCAGGCGGGAGTCACCGGGGAGCTGTTTTTT. This encodes CASSPSQAGVTGELFF.

V and J are TRBV12-3 or TRBV12-4 and TRBJ1-1; D gene uncertain. CDR3 length: 13 amino acids. Trimming stripped 8 bases from V and 5 bases from J, with 15 bases between. CDR3 in DNA: TGTGCCAGCCAAATTTACCAAACGACTGAAGCTTTCTTT. Amino acids: CASQIYQTTEAFF.

This clonotype was observed at least ten times. The chain combines TRBV12-3 or TRBV12-4 with TRBJ2-7; perhaps TRBD1 as D (7 bases). This CDR3 is built from 17 residues. The ends were cut back, 5 bases at V and 7 bases at J, with 27 bases in the middle. The CDR3 coding sequence is TGTGCCAGCAGTCCGACCCCCGGCAGGGGGGATAGGAAAGAGCAGTACTTC. Its protein is CASSPTPGRGDRKEQYF.

This chain links TRBV20-1 with TRBJ2-4, with 7 bases aligning to TRBD1. The DNA matches TRBJ2-5 better at its end, which makes the J call doubtful. In germline, CDR1 is DFQATT, CDR2 SNEGSKA (reference sequence). CDR3 length: 16 amino acids. The CDR3 protein is CSARDARTGTQETQYF. In nucleotides, the CDR3 is TGCAGTGCTAGAGATGCCCGGACAGGAACCCAAGAGACCCAGTACTTC.

This clonotype was detected a few times. The rearrangement uses TRBV29-1 and TRBJ2-1; D may be TRBD2 (6 bases). CDR3 length equals 14 residues. V was pared by 3 bases and J by 9 bases, with 18 bases between. Germline loops: CDR1 SQVTM, CDR2 ANQGSEA. The CDR3 DNA reads TGCAGCGTTGATGGGGGGAGAAGAGTGGCTGAGCAGTTCTTC. Its translation is CSVDGGRRVAEQFF.

This clonotype showed up many times. V usage is TRBV7-9 and J usage is TRBJ1-2, with unresolved D. The length of the CDR3 is 12 residues. Germline V CDR1 and CDR2: SEHNR, FQNEAQ (reference sequence). V dropped 5 bases and J dropped 4 bases, with 8 bases sitting between them. This CDR3 reads CASSPGGYGYTF. The CDR3 DNA reads TGTGCCAGCAGCCCTGGAGGCTATGGCTACACCTTC.

This chain uses TRBV10-3 with TRBJ2-1, with 7 positions matching TRBD2. The CDR3 spans 16 residues. The germline gives CDR1 ENHRY, CDR2 SYGVKD. The ends lost 3 bases at V and 4 bases at J; junction bases unmatched: 9. The CDR3 bases are TGTGCCATCAGTGACCCGGGACCAGCGGGGTACAATGAGCAGTTCTTC. This codes for CAISDPGPAGYNEQFF.

J is TRBJ2-4 and V is TRBV12-3 or TRBV12-4; D may be TRBD1 (5 bases). V shed 0 bases and J shed 1 base, with 10 bases lying between them. This CDR3 is 16 amino acids long. CDR3 in DNA: TGTGCCAGCAGTTTAGCGCAGGGCCAGGCCAAAAACATTCAGTACTTC. Amino acid sequence: CASSLAQGQAKNIQYF.